This T cell receptor (beta chain) is drawn from a study of blood T cell repertoires in COVID-19. This clone was seen a single time. Method: immunoSEQ multiplex PCR; TCRdb's copy keeps in-frame clones and lacks some. In the table there are about 250,000 clones, around 82% of which are singletons. Trimming left V 3 bases short and J 0 bases short, with 8 bases between. Germline-derived CDR1 and CDR2 are MGHDK and SYGVNS. This CDR3 contains 14 residues. Sequencing was carried out using peripheral blood. This TCR derives from a person between 65 and 79 years old with COVID-19, enrolled during active disease. The chain combines TRBV25-1 with TRBJ1-1; D gene ambiguous. CDR3 bases: TGTGCCAGCAGTGACCAGGAATTGAACACTGAAGCTTTCTTT. Translating it yields CASSDQELNTEAFF.